Each of the 7 T cell receptor beta chains below was sequenced from the same sample in a study of response to subunit inactivated influenza vaccine. TCRdb fed the RT-PCR reads into MiXCR, producing one record per CDR3 protein. The repertoire has hundreds of thousands of distinct CDR3 sequences, about an eighth of them found once; the top ten carry less than 15%. Sequencing was performed on PBMCs from blood, taken 40 to 50 days after vaccination. Receptors originate from a man aged 50-59 years who received an inactivated influenza vaccine.

A few counts support this clonotype. The rearrangement joins TRBV20-1 to TRBJ2-3; D is perhaps TRBD2 (6 bases). The V end was cut by 1 base, the J end by 2 bases, with 22 bases between. The CDR3 covers 18 residues. Germline V lookup: CDR1 DFQATT, CDR2 SNEGSKA (reference sequence). CDR3 sequence reads: CSARVGSGVTLDTDTQYF. As DNA, the CDR3 is TGCAGTGCTAGAGTCGGGTCGGGAGTAACCCTTGACACAGATACGCAGTATTTT.

The J gene is TRBJ2-3, the V gene TRBV5-1, with 7 positions matching TRBD2. V shed 0 bases, J shed 3 bases, and the junction held 7 bases outside the gene matches. The CDR3 is 16 residues long. Germline CDR1 reads SGHRS; CDR2 reads YFSETQ. CDR3 nucleotide sequence: TGCGCCAGCAGCTTGGGCGGGAGAGGAGTGACAGATACGCAGTATTTT. Translated, it gives CASSLGGRGVTDTQYF. Combining the CDR3 with reference TRBV5-1 and TRBJ2-3 gives the whole variable domain KAGVTQTPRYLIKTRGQQVTLSCSPISGHRSVSWYQQTPGQGLQFLFEYFSETQRNKGNFPGRFSGRQFSNSRSEMNVSTLELGDSALYLCASSLGGRGVTDTQYFGPGTRLTVL.

This clonotype was recorded a few times. The chain carries TRBV29-1 and TRBJ2-7, with 7 nucleotides matching TRBD2. V dropped 5 bases and J dropped 0; count of bases not matched to a gene: 4. The CDR3 is made up of 13 amino acids. Per germline, CDR1 SQVTM and CDR2 ANQGSEA. The CDR3 sequence is CSVLKRDSYEQYF. CDR3 coding DNA: TGCAGCGTTCTTAAGCGGGACTCCTACGAGCAGTACTTC.

This clonotype has a count of ten or more. The V call is TRBV20-1, the J call TRBJ2-7; 9 bases are a match to TRBD1. After removal of 5 bases from V and 6 bases from J, the junction contained 11 bases not matched to a gene. The CDR3 totals 14 residues. Germline values: CDR1 DFQATT, CDR2 SNEGSKA (reference sequence). The CDR3, as DNA: TGCAGTGCTGCATGGACAGGGGCTCATTCCGAGCAGTACTTC. This translates into CSAAWTGAHSEQYF.

Only one count was recorded for this clonotype. The rearrangement links TRBV6-2 or TRBV6-3 to TRBJ2-1, with 13 bases fitting TRBD2. J was trimmed by 4 bases and V by 2 bases; bases with no gene match: 5. CDR3 length: 17 amino acids. Germline CDR1 MNHEY, CDR2 SVGEGT. CDR3 nucleotide sequence: TGTGCCAGCAGTTACGTAACTAGCGGGGGGGGATACAATGAGCAGTTCTTC. It translates to CASSYVTSGGGYNEQFF.

This chain uses TRBV7-6 with TRBJ2-3; D may be TRBD1 or TRBD2 (5 bases each). Germline V gives CDR1 SGHVS, CDR2 FNYEAQ. V lost 0 bases to trimming and J lost 0 bases, with 13 bases between them. The CDR3 is 17 amino acids. CDR3 nucleotide sequence: TGTGCCAGCAGCTTAGCGATAGAGGGACCCAGCACAGATACGCAGTATTTT. It is translated as CASSLAIEGPSTDTQYF.

This clonotype was found a few times. The chain couples TRBV11-2 to TRBJ1-6, with D possibly being TRBD1 (5 bases). Trimming stripped 5 bases from V and 15 bases from J, with 23 bases between. CDR1 and CDR2 from the germline V gene are SGHAT and FQNNGV. The CDR3 is 15 residues long. Here the CDR3 DNA reads TGTGCCAGCAGCGCCCAGGTGAGGAGGGGAGCCTTCCTCCACTTT. It translates to CASSAQVRRGAFLHF.